This TCR beta chain came from a study of blood T cell repertoires in COVID-19. Sequencing used immunoSEQ multiplex PCR; TCRdb keeps in-frame clones, though not all of them. The sample has 310,000 or so clones; about 83% are singletons. The V gene's germline CDR1 is SGHRS and CDR2 YFSETQ. V dropped 4 bases and J dropped 2; count of bases not matched to a gene: 9. The CDR3 is made up of 15 amino acids. Input material: peripheral blood. The chain links TRBV5-1 to TRBJ2-7; TRBD1 aligns across 7 bases. The clonotype originates from a woman between 50 and 59 years old with acute or convalescent COVID-19. The CDR3 spells CASSLWTGPPYEQYF. The CDR3 nucleotides are TGCGCCAGCAGCCTCTGGACAGGTCCGCCCTACGAGCAGTACTTC.